The 31 T cell receptor beta chains below all came from one sample that was sequenced in a study of PD-L1 blockade in urothelial cancer. Regarding time point: peripheral blood 6 weeks after treatment start. The data were produced by immunoSEQ multiplex PCR, yet TCRdb's version contains in-frame clones alone and is incomplete. The table shows about 91,000 clones, with roughly 85% occurring only once. The sequencing here drew on PBMCs, taken around atezolizumab (anti-PD-L1) treatment. The receptors derive from a man aged 65 to 79 with urothelial cancer.

The rearrangement uses TRBV14 and TRBJ2-1; D might be TRBD2 (6 bases). The CDR3 spans 15 residues. V shed 3 bases and J shed 8 bases, with 17 bases lying between them. CDR1 and CDR2 (germline): SGHDN, FVKESK. The CDR3, as DNA: TGTGCCAGCAGCCACCCCGGGACTCCCAGGGATGAGCAGTTCTTC. Protein product: CASSHPGTPRDEQFF.

This clone has more than one count but fewer than ten. V gene TRBV6-5 combines with J gene TRBJ1-1; TRBD1 is a possible D gene (6 bases). V was pared by 4 bases and J by 5 bases, with 8 bases between. This CDR3 has 12 residues. The germline CDR1 and CDR2 sequences are MNHEY and SVGAGI. The CDR3 nucleotides read TGTGCCAGCAGTTCCAGGGGAACTGAAGCTTTCTTT. Encoded protein: CASSSRGTEAFF.

V usage is TRBV5-4 and J usage is TRBJ1-1; 8 bases agree with TRBD1. This CDR3 region has 14 residues. CDR1 SGHNT and CDR2 YYREEE come from the germline V gene (reference sequence). V lost 2 bases, J lost 10 bases, and 10 bases stayed unmatched. The CDR3 spells CASSLGQTTGVAFF. The DNA of the CDR3 is TGTGCCAGCAGCTTAGGGCAAACGACAGGGGTAGCTTTCTTT.

This clone was seen once. The gene calls are TRBV4-2 and TRBJ2-7; D perhaps matches TRBD1 (6 bases). Per germline, CDR1 LGHNA and CDR2 YNFKEQ. V was shortened by 1 base and J by 7 bases, with 23 bases between the two germline ends. The CDR3 runs 17 residues. CDR3 DNA sequence: TGTGCCAGCAGCCAAGTCGCGGACAGTTTTTCCCTCGGGGAGCAGTACTTC. It yields the protein CASSQVADSFSLGEQYF.

The V call is TRBV7-2, the J call TRBJ2-5, with 8 bases matching TRBD1. The length of the CDR3 is 14 residues. Germline V gene lookup returns CDR1 SGHTA and CDR2 FQGNSA. V lost 5 bases to trimming and J lost 4 bases; unmatched junction nucleotides: 6. CDR3 protein: CASSPTTGAETQYF. The CDR3 nucleotides read TGTGCCAGCAGCCCCACGACAGGGGCAGAGACCCAGTACTTC.

This clone qualifies as large. The chain recombines TRBV6-5 with TRBJ2-7; 10 nucleotides agree with TRBD2. The CDR3 runs to 15 residues. The junction had 4 bases not matched to a gene; V was cut back by 0 bases and J by 5 bases. Germline V gene lookup returns CDR1 MNHEY and CDR2 SVGAGI. In DNA form, the CDR3 reads TGTGCCAGCAGTTACTCGGTGGGACTAGCGAACGAGCAGTACTTC. Its protein is CASSYSVGLANEQYF.

The chain recombines TRBV19 with TRBJ2-7, with D uncertain. CDR3 length: 12 amino acids. V gave up 8 bases and J gave up 1 base, with 9 bases separating them. Germline V gene data show CDR1 as LNHDA and CDR2 as SQIVND (reference sequence). This chain's CDR3 is CASSSRSYEQYF. The CDR3 bases are TGTGCCAGTTCTTCCAGGTCCTACGAGCAGTACTTC.

The chain couples TRBV27 to TRBJ1-2, with a weak D call TRBD1 (6 bases). Germline V lookup: CDR1 MNHEY, CDR2 SMNVEV (reference sequence). V was trimmed by 5 bases and J by 5 bases, leaving 15 bases between them. The CDR3 totals 14 residues. Here the CDR3 reads CASSIRMGAYGYTF. Here the CDR3 DNA reads TGTGCCAGCAGTATACGTATGGGGGCTTATGGCTACACCTTC.

The chain recombines TRBV4-2 with TRBJ2-1; 11 bases are a match to TRBD1. Germline CDR1 LGHNA, CDR2 YNFKEQ. CDR3 size: 15 residues. Unmatched junction bases numbered 5, after V lost 3 bases and J lost 7 bases. Here the CDR3 reads CASSQPGQGENEQFF. The CDR3 coding sequence is TGTGCCAGCAGCCAGCCGGGACAGGGGGAAAATGAGCAGTTCTTC.

This clone was seen a single time. This chain connects TRBV5-1 to TRBJ2-1; maybe TRBD2 (6 bases). V dropped 0 bases and J dropped 9 bases, with 22 bases sitting between them. Germline CDR1 and CDR2: SGHRS and YFSETQ. The CDR3 consists of 17 residues. Here the CDR3 reads CASSLAGRFAGSSEQFF. For the CDR3, the DNA is TGCGCCAGCAGCTTGGCGGGTCGGTTTGCGGGAAGTAGTGAGCAGTTCTTC. Full variable domain (missing parts from reference TRBV5-1 and TRBJ2-1): KAGVTQTPRYLIKTRGQQVTLSCSPISGHRSVSWYQQTPGQGLQFLFEYFSETQRNKGNFPGRFSGRQFSNSRSEMNVSTLELGDSALYLCASSLAGRFAGSSEQFFGPGTRLTVL.

This sequence joins TRBV4-2 and TRBJ1-1; D not resolved. The CDR3 spans 13 residues. In germline, CDR1 is LGHNA, CDR2 YNFKEQ. V gave up 0 bases and J gave up 5 bases, with 7 bases separating them. CDR3 sequence: CASSQDFETEAFF. CDR3 DNA sequence: TGTGCCAGCAGCCAAGATTTTGAGACTGAAGCTTTCTTT.

This chain links TRBV15 with TRBJ1-2, with 9 bases fitting TRBD1. Germline V lookup: CDR1 LNHNV, CDR2 YYDKDF (reference sequence). The ends lost 5 bases at V and 3 bases at J; junction bases unmatched: 4. The CDR3 runs to 14 residues. The DNA of the CDR3 is TGTGCCACCAGCGGAGGACAGGGGCACTATGGCTACACCTTC. This translates into CATSGGQGHYGYTF.

This sequence joins TRBV6-1 and TRBJ2-7, with 9 bases that match TRBD1. The germline V gene encodes CDR1 MNHNS and CDR2 SASEGT. This CDR3 spans 14 amino acids. V trimming: 2 bases; J trimming: 12 bases; junction bases outside the gene matches: 11. The CDR3 DNA reads TGTGCCAGCAGTGAAATAGGGACAGGGTTGAGATCGTACTTC. Amino acid sequence: CASSEIGTGLRSYF.

This clone occurred a few times. This chain uses TRBV7-6 with TRBJ2-1, with a tentative D call TRBD1 (5 bases). The ends were cut back, 4 bases at V and 7 bases at J, with 11 bases in the middle. The CDR3 spans 13 residues. Germline CDR1 reads SGHVS; CDR2 reads FNYEAQ. As DNA, the CDR3 is TGTGCCAGCAGCTACCGATCAGGGAATGAGCAGTTCTTC. Amino acids: CASSYRSGNEQFF.

The chain couples TRBV7-9 to TRBJ2-1; 10 positions match TRBD2. Germline CDR1 reads SEHNR; CDR2 reads FQNEAQ (reference sequence). This CDR3 spans 16 amino acids. The ends lost 5 bases at V and 2 bases at J; junction bases unmatched: 6. CDR3 DNA sequence: TGTGCCAGCAGCCCGAGCGGGGGGGCCGCCTACAATGAGCAGTTCTTC. Amino acid sequence: CASSPSGGAAYNEQFF.

CDR3 sequence: CASGLLPYEQYF. CDR3 DNA: TGTGCCTCGGGACTCCTTCCCTACGAGCAGTACTTC. The chain combines TRBV10-3 with TRBJ2-7; D is perhaps TRBD2 (6 bases). Germline V gene sequence: CDR1 ENHRY, CDR2 SYGVKD. The CDR3 length is 12 residues. V lost 11 bases to trimming and J lost 2 bases, with 13 bases between them.

In DNA, the CDR3 is TGCGCCAGCAGCTTGGAGTCAAGACTAGCGGGCAATGAGCAGTTCTTC. As protein: CASSLESRLAGNEQFF. This chain joins TRBV5-1 and TRBJ2-1, with 10 bases identical to TRBD2. Germline-derived CDR1 and CDR2 are SGHRS and YFSETQ. V was pared by 0 bases and J by 6 bases, with 6 bases of the junction left unmatched. This CDR3 is built from 16 residues.

This chain joins TRBV5-1 and TRBJ2-7, with 9 bases identical to TRBD1. This CDR3 spans 19 amino acids. V lost 1 base and J lost 0; bases outside the gene matches: 14. Germline V CDR1 and CDR2: SGHRS, YFSETQ. The CDR3 region has the DNA TGCGCCAGCAGCTTGACGGGACAGGGTAGCAATTTGGGCTCCTACGAGCAGTACTTC. Translation: CASSLTGQGSNLGSYEQYF.

The V gene is TRBV27, the J gene TRBJ2-7; a weak D match, TRBD2 (5 bases). Germline CDR1 and CDR2: MNHEY and SMNVEV (reference sequence). Deletions cut 2 bases from V and 4 bases from J, with 12 bases between. CDR3 length equals 14 residues. The DNA of the CDR3 is TGTGCCAGCAGTTTAGTGGTCAGCGGTTACGAGCAGTACTTC. Encoded protein: CASSLVVSGYEQYF.

V is TRBV6-5 and J is TRBJ2-2, with D possibly TRBD1 on 5 matching bases. Looked up from germline, CDR1 is MNHEY and CDR2 is SVGAGI. This CDR3 spans 15 amino acids. V lost 6 bases and J 5 bases, leaving 16 bases between the germline ends. Here the CDR3 DNA reads TGTGCCAGCAGATTTGACAGCCTCGGGACCGGGGAGCTGTTTTTT. Protein sequence: CASRFDSLGTGELFF.

The genes are TRBV5-1 and TRBJ1-3; 7 bases are shared with TRBD1. CDR3 size: 15 residues. Germline loops: CDR1 SGHRS, CDR2 YFSETQ. V shed 4 bases and J 1 base; nucleotides not matched to a gene: 5. Written as DNA, the CDR3 is TGCGCCAGCAGCGAAAGACAGGGTTCTGGAAACACCATATATTTT. This translates into CASSERQGSGNTIYF.

This chain connects TRBV6-6 to TRBJ2-7; 11 bases fit TRBD1. The V gene's germline CDR1 is MNHNY and CDR2 SVGAGI (reference sequence). This CDR3 is 15 amino acids long. Germline trimming cut 2 bases from V and 2 bases from J; bases unmatched to any gene: 2. This chain's CDR3 is CASSYTGQGAYEQYF. For the CDR3, the DNA is TGTGCCAGCAGTTACACGGGACAGGGGGCCTACGAGCAGTACTTC.

This clone was detected once. This rearrangement joins TRBV19 to TRBJ2-5; tentative D call: TRBD1 (6 bases). The CDR3 covers 14 residues. CDR1 is LNHDA, CDR2 SQIVND, per germline (reference sequence). The V end lost 5 bases, the J end lost 5 bases, and 15 bases lay between the germline ends. CDR3 in amino acids: CASSVRGPGETQYF. CDR3 DNA: TGTGCCAGTAGTGTCAGGGGCCCCGGGGAGACCCAGTACTTC.

This chain uses TRBV6-1 with TRBJ2-5; D not certain. The germline V and J ends were trimmed by 6 bases and 5 bases, with 16 bases remaining between them. In germline, CDR1 is MNHNS, CDR2 SASEGT. CDR3 length: 14 amino acids. The CDR3 DNA follows: TGTGCCAGCAGCCCCGTTGGGCGTCGGGAGACCCAGTACTTC. Its translation: CASSPVGRRETQYF.

V usage is TRBV30 and J usage is TRBJ2-5, with 9 bases aligning to TRBD2. Germline values: CDR1 GTSNPN, CDR2 SVGIG (reference sequence). The CDR3 is 14 amino acids. J was trimmed by 6 bases and V by 0 bases; bases with no gene match: 5. CDR3 sequence reads: CAWSVSSGTKTQYF. CDR3 DNA: TGTGCCTGGAGTGTCTCTAGCGGGACGAAGACCCAGTACTTC. Filled out from reference TRBV30 and TRBJ2-5, the complete variable domain reads SQTIHQWPATLVQPVGSPLSLECTVEGTSNPNLYWYRQAAGRGLQLLFYSVGIGQISSEVPQNLSASRPQDRQFILSSKKLLLSDSGFYLCAWSVSSGTKTQYFGPGTRLLVL.

The rearrangement links TRBV7-7 to TRBJ2-1, with a tentative D call TRBD1 (6 bases). Germline CDR1 reads SSHAT; CDR2 reads FNYEAQ (reference sequence). CDR3 length: 13 amino acids. Trimming cost V 5 bases and J 8 bases, with 13 bases left between them. The CDR3 sequence: CASSRGQYYEQFF. In nucleotides, the CDR3 is TGTGCCAGCAGCAGGGGACAATATTATGAGCAGTTCTTC. The variable domain in full, completed from reference TRBV7-7 and TRBJ2-1, reads GAGVSQSPRYKVTKRGQDVTLRCDPISSHATLYWYQQALGQGPEFLTYFNYEAQPDKSGLPSDRFSAERPEGSISTLTIQRTEQRDSAMYRCASSRGQYYEQFFGPGTRLTVL.

The chain uses TRBV11-2 and TRBJ2-5; TRBD2 matches 10 bases. Germline V CDR1 and CDR2: SGHAT, FQNNGV. The V gene end was trimmed by 1 base and the J gene end by 5 bases; junction bases not matched to a gene: 1. The CDR3 loop spans 14 amino acids. The CDR3 loop is CASSLGAGGETQYF. The CDR3, as DNA: TGTGCCAGCAGCTTAGGAGCGGGAGGGGAGACCCAGTACTTC.

The rearrangement joins TRBV10-3 to TRBJ2-7; the D is unclear. V was pared by 3 bases and J by 0 bases, with 3 bases between. CDR1 is ENHRY and CDR2 is SYGVKD in the germline V gene. The CDR3 runs 12 residues. The CDR3 spells CAISDISYEQYF. The DNA of the CDR3 is TGTGCCATCAGTGACATCTCCTACGAGCAGTACTTC.

V gene TRBV19 combines with J gene TRBJ2-5; a possible D gene is TRBD2 (6 bases). V lost 3 bases and J lost 4, with 12 bases in between. Per germline, CDR1 LNHDA and CDR2 SQIVND (reference sequence). CDR3 length: 14 residues. The DNA for the CDR3 is TGTGCCAGTAGTATCCAAGCGGGTGGAGAGACCCAGTACTTC. Protein sequence: CASSIQAGGETQYF.

Only a few counts were recorded for this clone. The chain couples TRBV27 to TRBJ2-5, with D possibly being TRBD2 (6 bases). The germline CDR1 and CDR2 sequences are MNHEY and SMNVEV (reference sequence). Trimming took off 6 bases at V and 5 bases at J, with 13 bases between the two ends. The CDR3 has 13 amino acids. CDR3 loop: CASSRRAAETQYF. As DNA, the CDR3 is TGTGCCAGCAGCCGGAGGGCAGCGGAGACCCAGTACTTC.

The chain links TRBV29-1 to TRBJ2-6, with D possibly TRBD1 on 6 matching bases. V was pared by 4 bases and J by 4 bases, with 17 bases between. Germline loops: CDR1 SQVTM, CDR2 ANQGSEA. CDR3 length equals 16 residues. The CDR3 DNA is TGCAGCGTTGTTAGCCCAGGGGCCACCGGGGCCAACGTCCTGACTTTC. Amino acids: CSVVSPGATGANVLTF.